This entry describes one T cell receptor (beta chain). Its specificity is not known. This may be a read error, as it is one base from a much larger clone. V was trimmed by 4 bases and J by 9 bases, leaving 7 bases between them. The CDR3 loop spans 11 amino acids. Germline V lookup: CDR1 LNHDA, CDR2 SQIVND (reference sequence). This sample was included in a study of regulatory T cells in long-lasting Graves disease. Findings and limits, study-wide: Among samples with persistent disease, TRBV28, TRBJ1-2 and TRBJ2-5 were favored. Results may be inaccurate due to the small sample size. Between persistent patients, 2,500 to 3,500 public clonotypes were shared, exceeding the 900 to 1,000 shared between new patients.

Building of the TCR beta libraries involved iRepertoire HTBI primers and Arm-PCR of CDR3 regions. In the source study's methods: Identified segments across samples numbered fewer than 80 TRBV and more than 12 TRBJ. TCRdb processed the multiplex PCR reads anew with MiXCR; each CDR3 protein has one entry. The V and J calls were determined by TCRdb, not by the authors. The sample contains about 320,000 distinct CDR3 sequences, over 15% of which appear only once. As for time point: newly diagnosed GD, antithyroid drugs for less than 3 months. PBMCs provided the RNA from which the TCR library was made. This specimen consisted of peripheral blood mononuclear cells (PBMCs), obtained at new diagnosis, from a patient treated with antithyroid drugs. The sequence came from a female donor with Graves disease. The chain is built from TRBV19 and TRBJ2-1; D gene unclear. The CDR3 nucleotides read TGTGCCAGTAGTAAAAGAGGTGAGCAGTTCTTC. Translation: CASSKRGEQFF. Supplemented by reference TRBV19 and TRBJ2-1, the full variable domain reads DGGITQSPKYLFRKEGQNVTLSCEQNLNHDAMYWYRQDPGQGLRLIYYSQIVNDFQKGDIAEGYSVSREKKESFPLTVTSAQKNPTAFYLCASSKRGEQFFGPGTRLTVL.